This T cell receptor beta chain was identified in a study of cytomegalovirus exposure and HLA in healthy donors. The trim removed 2 bases at V and 4 bases at J, leaving 4 bases unmatched. CDR3 size: 14 residues. CDR1 and CDR2 from the germline V gene are MNHEY and SVGAGI. Study-wide findings and caveats: HLA alleles were associated with 15,000 to 20,000 TCR beta sequences in a later analysis at 0.05 false discovery rate. Researchers reported in a later analysis that a missense DCLRE1C variant was tied to TCR beta V- and J-gene trimming.

PCR involved 60 Vbeta and 13 Jbeta primers. Generated by immunoSEQ multiplex PCR, the TCRdb table keeps only in-frame clones and is missing some. The sample records 85,000 to 100,000 clones, 55% to 75% being singletons. This clone was detected a few times. Its antigen remains unknown. The sequenced sample consisted of PBMCs. This clonotype originated in a man in his 60s in good health and CMV-seronegative. V is TRBV6-5 and J is TRBJ2-5, with 7 bases that match TRBD2. CDR3 loop: CASSYDGGRETQYF. The DNA for the CDR3 is TGTGCCAGCAGTTACGACGGCGGGAGAGAGACCCAGTACTTC.